Reported below is one T cell receptor beta chain. This sample stems from a study of T cell responses to AZD1222 COVID-19 vaccine. J gave up 1 base and V 3 bases, and 9 bases lay outside the gene matches. Per germline, CDR1 DFQATT and CDR2 SNEGSKA (reference sequence). The CDR3 extends over 17 amino acids. The table came from immunoSEQ multiplex PCR; TCRdb's copy has only in-frame clones and leaves some out. Among over 45,000 clones, 89% were seen once, and the ten largest hold about 5.2%. The TCR comes from an adult who received the AZD1222 COVID-19 vaccine. This sequence joins TRBV20-1 and TRBJ2-1, with 10 positions matching TRBD2. The sample here was peripheral blood, taken 28 days after the second AZD1222 dose. This CDR3 is CSASFPGTSASYNEQFF. CDR3 sequence (DNA): TGCAGTGCTAGTTTCCCCGGGACTAGCGCTTCCTACAATGAGCAGTTCTTC.